This T cell receptor (beta chain) was sequenced for a study of T cells in Graves' hyperthyroidism and ophthalmopathy. General study points: Median prediction lead before ophthalmopathy onset was around 6.9 months with the model.

Amplified TCR beta CDR3 regions derived from RNA transcripts. Using the HTBI primer set, a first-round RT-PCR was run on the TCR CDR3. One entry per CDR3 protein, called by TCRdb with MiXCR from the multiplex PCR reads. The sample consists of 270,000 or so distinct CDR3 sequences, around 15% of them appearing once. Hyperthyroidism in the patients, aged 18 to 65, was newly diagnosed and under 2 months in duration. Ahead of any ophthalmopathy symptoms, the blood sample was obtained at the first diagnosis of hyperthyroidism. Regarding this clonotype: Its specificity is unknown.

The CDR3 runs 14 residues. Per the germline V gene, CDR1 is SGHTA and CDR2 is FQGTGA. V was pared by 4 bases and J by 3 bases, with 7 bases between. The chain uses TRBV7-3 and TRBJ2-6; D ambiguous. This receptor was identified in a woman between 45 and 65 years old with Graves' hyperthyroidism that later progressed to Graves' ophthalmopathy. Material: blood. The CDR3 DNA sequence: TGTGCCAGCAGCTCACGCTATGGGGCCAACGTCCTGACTTTC. Protein: CASSSRYGANVLTF.